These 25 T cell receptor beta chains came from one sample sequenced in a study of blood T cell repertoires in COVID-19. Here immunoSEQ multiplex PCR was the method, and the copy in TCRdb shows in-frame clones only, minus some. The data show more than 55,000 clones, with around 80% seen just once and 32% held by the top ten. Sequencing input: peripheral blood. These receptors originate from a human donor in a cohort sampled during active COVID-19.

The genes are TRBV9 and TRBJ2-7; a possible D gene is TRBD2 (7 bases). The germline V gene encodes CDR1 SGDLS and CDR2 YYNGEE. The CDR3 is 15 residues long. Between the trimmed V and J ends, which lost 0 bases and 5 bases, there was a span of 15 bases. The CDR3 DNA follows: TGTGCCAGCAGCGTAGACCCCAGGGGAGGGCACGAGCAGTACTTC. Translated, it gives CASSVDPRGGHEQYF. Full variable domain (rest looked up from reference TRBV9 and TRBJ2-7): DSGVTQTPKHLITATGQRVTLRCSPRSGDLSVYWYQQSLDQGLQFLIQYYNGEERAKGNILERFSAQQFPDLHSELNLSSLELGDSALYFCASSVDPRGGHEQYFGPGTRLTVT.

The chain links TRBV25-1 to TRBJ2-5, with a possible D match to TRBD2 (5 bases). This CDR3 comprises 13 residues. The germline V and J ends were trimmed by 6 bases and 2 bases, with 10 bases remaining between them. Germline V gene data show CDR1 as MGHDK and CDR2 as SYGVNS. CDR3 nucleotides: TGTGCCAGCAGCCTTCCGGGGCAAGAGACCCAGTACTTC. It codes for CASSLPGQETQYF.

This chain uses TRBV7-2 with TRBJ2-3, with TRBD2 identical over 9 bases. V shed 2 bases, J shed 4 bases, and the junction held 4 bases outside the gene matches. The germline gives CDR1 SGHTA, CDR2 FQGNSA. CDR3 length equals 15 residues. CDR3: CASSLTSSGADTQYF. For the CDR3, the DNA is TGTGCCAGCAGCTTAACCTCTAGCGGGGCAGATACGCAGTATTTT.

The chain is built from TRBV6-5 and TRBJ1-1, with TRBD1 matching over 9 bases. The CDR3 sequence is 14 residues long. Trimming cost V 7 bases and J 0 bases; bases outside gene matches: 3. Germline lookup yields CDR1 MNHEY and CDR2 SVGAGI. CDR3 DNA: TGTGCCAGCAACGACAGGGGGATGAACACTGAAGCTTTCTTT. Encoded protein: CASNDRGMNTEAFF.

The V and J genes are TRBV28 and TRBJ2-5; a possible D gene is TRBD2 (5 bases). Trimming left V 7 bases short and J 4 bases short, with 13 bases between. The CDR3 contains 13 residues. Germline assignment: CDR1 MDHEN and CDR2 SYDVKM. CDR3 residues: CASNKSGGETQYF. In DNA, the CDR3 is TGTGCCAGCAATAAAAGCGGAGGAGAGACCCAGTACTTC.

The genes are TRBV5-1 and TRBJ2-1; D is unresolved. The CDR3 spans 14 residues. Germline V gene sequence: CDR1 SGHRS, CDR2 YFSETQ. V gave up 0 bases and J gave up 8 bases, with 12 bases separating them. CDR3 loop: CASSLGHRYDEQFF. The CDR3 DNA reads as TGCGCCAGCAGCTTGGGACACAGATACGATGAGCAGTTCTTC.

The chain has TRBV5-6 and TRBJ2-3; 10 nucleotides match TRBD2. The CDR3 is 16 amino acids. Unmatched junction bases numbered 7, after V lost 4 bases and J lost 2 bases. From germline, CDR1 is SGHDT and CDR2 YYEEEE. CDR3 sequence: CASSRRTSGYTDTQYF. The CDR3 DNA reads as TGTGCCAGCAGCCGTAGGACTAGCGGATACACAGATACGCAGTATTTT.

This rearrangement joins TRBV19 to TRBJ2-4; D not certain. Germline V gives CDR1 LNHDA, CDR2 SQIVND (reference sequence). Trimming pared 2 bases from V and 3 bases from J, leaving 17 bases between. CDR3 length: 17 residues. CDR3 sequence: CASSIWQQLGYKNIQYF. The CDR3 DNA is TGTGCCAGTAGTATATGGCAGCAGCTAGGTTACAAAAACATTCAGTACTTC.

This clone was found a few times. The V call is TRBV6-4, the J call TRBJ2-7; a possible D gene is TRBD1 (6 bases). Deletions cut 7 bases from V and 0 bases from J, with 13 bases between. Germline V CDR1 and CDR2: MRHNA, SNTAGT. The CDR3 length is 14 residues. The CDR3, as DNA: TGTGCCAGCATAATAGTAGGGGGCTCCTACGAGCAGTACTTC. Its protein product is CASIIVGGSYEQYF.

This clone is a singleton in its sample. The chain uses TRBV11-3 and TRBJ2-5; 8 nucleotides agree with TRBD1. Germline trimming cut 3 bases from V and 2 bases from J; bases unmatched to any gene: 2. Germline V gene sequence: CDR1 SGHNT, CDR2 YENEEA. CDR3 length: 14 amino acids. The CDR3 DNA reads TGTGCCAGCAGCTTGGGACAGGTTCAAGAGACCCAGTACTTC. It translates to CASSLGQVQETQYF. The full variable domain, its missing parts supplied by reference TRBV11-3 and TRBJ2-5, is EAGVVQSPRYKIIEKKQPVAFWCNPISGHNTLYWYLQNLGQGPELLIRYENEEAVDDSQLPKDRFSAERLKGVDSTLKIQPAELGDSAVYLCASSLGQVQETQYFGPGTRLLVL.

CDR3 protein: CASSQEPGRGEQYF. In nucleotides, the CDR3 is TGCGCCAGCAGCCAAGAACCGGGTAGGGGCGAGCAGTACTTC. The rearrangement links TRBV4-3 to TRBJ2-7; possibly TRBD1 for D (5 bases). The germline V gene has CDR1 LGHNA and CDR2 YSLEER. There are 14 residues in the CDR3. V was trimmed by 0 bases and J by 6 bases, leaving 12 bases between them.

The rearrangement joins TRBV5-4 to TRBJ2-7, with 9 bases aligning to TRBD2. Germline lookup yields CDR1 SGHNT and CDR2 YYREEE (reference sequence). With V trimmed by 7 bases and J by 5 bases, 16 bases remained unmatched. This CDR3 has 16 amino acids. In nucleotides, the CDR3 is TGTGCCAGCGGGGTGGGAGCGGGAGGCCCCCTACACGAGCAGTACTTC. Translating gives CASGVGAGGPLHEQYF. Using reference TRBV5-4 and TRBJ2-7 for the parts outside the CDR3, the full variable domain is ETGVTQSPTHLIKTRGQQVTLRCSSQSGHNTVSWYQQALGQGPQFIFQYYREEENGRGNFPPRFSGLQFPNYSSELNVNALELDDSALYLCASGVGAGGPLHEQYFGPGTRLTVT.

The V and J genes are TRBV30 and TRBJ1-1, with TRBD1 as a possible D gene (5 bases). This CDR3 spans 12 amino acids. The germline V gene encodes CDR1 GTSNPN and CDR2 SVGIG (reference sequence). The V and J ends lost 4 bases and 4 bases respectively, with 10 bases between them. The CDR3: CAWKGSVTEAFF. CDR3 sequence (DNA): TGTGCCTGGAAGGGGTCCGTCACTGAAGCTTTCTTT.

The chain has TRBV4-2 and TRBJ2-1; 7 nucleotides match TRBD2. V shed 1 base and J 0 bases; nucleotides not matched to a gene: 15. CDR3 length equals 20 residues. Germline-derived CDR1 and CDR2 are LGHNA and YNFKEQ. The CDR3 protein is CASSQVKRAFGGSSYNEQFF. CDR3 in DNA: TGTGCCAGCAGCCAAGTAAAGCGTGCCTTCGGGGGGAGCTCCTACAATGAGCAGTTCTTC.

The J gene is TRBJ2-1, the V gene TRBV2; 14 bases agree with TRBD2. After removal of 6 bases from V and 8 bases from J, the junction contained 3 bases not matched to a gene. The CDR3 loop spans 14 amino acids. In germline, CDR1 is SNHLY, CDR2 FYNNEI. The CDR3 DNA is TGTGCCAGCAGCCTGACTAGCGGGAGGGATGAGCAGTTCTTC. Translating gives CASSLTSGRDEQFF.

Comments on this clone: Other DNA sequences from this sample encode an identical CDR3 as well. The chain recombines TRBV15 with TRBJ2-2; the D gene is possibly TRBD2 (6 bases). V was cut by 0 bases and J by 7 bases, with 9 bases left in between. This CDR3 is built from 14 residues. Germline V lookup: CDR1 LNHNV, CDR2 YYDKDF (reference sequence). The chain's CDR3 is CATSRDRGVGELFF. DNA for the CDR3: TGTGCCACCAGCAGAGATCGCGGGGTCGGGGAGCTGTTTTTT.

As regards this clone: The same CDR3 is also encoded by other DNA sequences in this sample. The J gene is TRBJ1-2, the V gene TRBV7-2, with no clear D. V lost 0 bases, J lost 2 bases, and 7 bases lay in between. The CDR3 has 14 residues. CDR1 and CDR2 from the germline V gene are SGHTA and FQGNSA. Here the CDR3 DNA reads TGTGCCAGCAGCTTAGCGGCACAGAACTATGGCTACACCTTC. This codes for CASSLAAQNYGYTF.

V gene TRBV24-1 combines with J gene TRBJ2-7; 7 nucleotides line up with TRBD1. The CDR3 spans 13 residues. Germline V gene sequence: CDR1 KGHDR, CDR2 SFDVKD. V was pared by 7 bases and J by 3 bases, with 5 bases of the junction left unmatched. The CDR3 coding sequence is TGTGCCACCAGCTCGACAGGGATCTACGAGCAGTACTTC. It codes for CATSSTGIYEQYF.

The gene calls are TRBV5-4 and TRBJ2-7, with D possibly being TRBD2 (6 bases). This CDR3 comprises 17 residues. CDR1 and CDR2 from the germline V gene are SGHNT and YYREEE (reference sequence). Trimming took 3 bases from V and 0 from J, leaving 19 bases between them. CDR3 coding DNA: TGTGCCAGCAGCTCACGGAGGGTCGGGGAAAGCTCCTACGAGCAGTACTTC. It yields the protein CASSSRRVGESSYEQYF.

The CDR3 loop is CAWSALGGYTGELFF. The CDR3 DNA sequence: TGTGCCTGGAGTGCCCTCGGCGGGTACACCGGGGAGCTGTTTTTT. The chain uses TRBV30 and TRBJ2-2; D possibly corresponds to TRBD2 (5 bases). CDR3 length equals 15 residues. Trimming took off 1 base at V and 3 bases at J, with 12 bases between the two ends. Germline V gene data show CDR1 as GTSNPN and CDR2 as SVGIG (reference sequence).

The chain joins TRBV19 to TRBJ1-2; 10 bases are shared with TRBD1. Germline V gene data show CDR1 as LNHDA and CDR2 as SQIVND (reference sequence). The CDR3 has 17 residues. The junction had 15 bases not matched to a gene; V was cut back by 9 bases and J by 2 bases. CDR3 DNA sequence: TGTGCCAGCACCACATCAAGGGACAGGGGAACAAACTATGGCTACACCTTC. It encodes CASTTSRDRGTNYGYTF.

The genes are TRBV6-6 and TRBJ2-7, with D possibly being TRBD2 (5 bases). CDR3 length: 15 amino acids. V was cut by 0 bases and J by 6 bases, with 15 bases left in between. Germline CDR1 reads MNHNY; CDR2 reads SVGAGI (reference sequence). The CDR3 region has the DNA TGTGCCAGCAGTTACTCGACACTAGGTAGGAGCGAGCAGTACTTC. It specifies CASSYSTLGRSEQYF.

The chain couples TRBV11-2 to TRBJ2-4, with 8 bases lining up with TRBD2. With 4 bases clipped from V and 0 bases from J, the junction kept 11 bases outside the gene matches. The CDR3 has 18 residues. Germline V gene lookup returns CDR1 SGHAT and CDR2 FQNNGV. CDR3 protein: CASSSSGLAGIAKNIQYF. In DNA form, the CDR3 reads TGTGCCAGCAGCTCCTCAGGGTTAGCGGGAATAGCCAAAAACATTCAGTACTTC.

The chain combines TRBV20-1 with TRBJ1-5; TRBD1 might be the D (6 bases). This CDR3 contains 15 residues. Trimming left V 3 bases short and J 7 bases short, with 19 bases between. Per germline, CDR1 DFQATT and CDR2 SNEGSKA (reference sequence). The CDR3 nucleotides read TGCAGTGCTAGTAAGACAGGTGGTTTGGGCCAGCCCCAGCATTTT. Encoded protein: CSASKTGGLGQPQHF.

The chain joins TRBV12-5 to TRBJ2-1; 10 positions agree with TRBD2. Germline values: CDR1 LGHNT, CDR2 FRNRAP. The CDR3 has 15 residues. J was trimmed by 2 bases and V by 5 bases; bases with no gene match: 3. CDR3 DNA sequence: TGTGCTAGTGGTCGGACTAGCGGAACCTACAATGAGCAGTTCTTC. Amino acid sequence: CASGRTSGTYNEQFF.